These 9 T cell receptor beta chains share one sample of origin, sequenced in a study of blood T cell repertoires in COVID-19. Clones were sequenced by immunoSEQ multiplex PCR, and TCRdb holds only the in-frame ones, with some missing. In the table there are over 95,000 clones, around 85% of which are singletons. Sequenced sample: peripheral blood. The receptor source for this set is an older woman with acute or convalescent COVID-19.

The rearrangement uses TRBV3-1 (or the pseudogene TRBV3-2) and TRBJ1-1, with a tentative D call TRBD1 (6 bases). The CDR3 loop spans 13 amino acids. Trimming shortened V by 0 bases and J by 11 bases, and 13 bases separated the two germline ends. Germline V gene data show CDR1 as LGHDT and CDR2 as YNNKEL (reference sequence). CDR3 coding DNA: TGTGCCAGCAGCCAAGAATCACAGGGTGGTGCTTTCTTT. This codes for CASSQESQGGAFF.

V and J are TRBV6-5 and TRBJ1-1; 8 nucleotides line up with TRBD1. The trim removed 9 bases at V and 2 bases at J, leaving 2 bases unmatched. From germline, CDR1 is MNHEY and CDR2 SVGAGI. This CDR3 region has 12 residues. The CDR3 loop is CASGQGNTEAFF. The CDR3 nucleotides read TGTGCCAGTGGACAGGGAAACACTGAAGCTTTCTTT.

The chain couples TRBV7-9 to TRBJ2-5; 7 bases are shared with TRBD1. Trimming cost V 5 bases and J 0 bases; bases outside gene matches: 3. The CDR3 is 14 residues long. Germline CDR1 SEHNR, CDR2 FQNEAQ (reference sequence). CDR3 amino acids: CASSQDRHQETQYF. CDR3 DNA: TGTGCCAGCAGCCAGGACAGGCACCAAGAGACCCAGTACTTC.

This sequence joins TRBV6-6 and TRBJ1-2, with 12 bases lining up with TRBD1. Germline V lookup: CDR1 MNHNY, CDR2 SVGAGI (reference sequence). The J segment lost 7 bases and the V segment lost 8 bases, leaving 14 bases of the junction unmatched. The CDR3 totals 16 residues. This CDR3 reads CASCDQTGTGGFGYTF. The CDR3 DNA reads as TGTGCCAGCTGCGACCAGACCGGGACAGGGGGCTTTGGCTACACCTTC.

This chain connects TRBV7-3 to TRBJ1-2, with 11 bases fitting TRBD1. Germline trimming cut 4 bases from V and 2 bases from J; bases unmatched to any gene: 6. Germline-derived CDR1 and CDR2 are SGHTA and FQGTGA. This CDR3 is 16 amino acids long. CDR3 sequence (DNA): TGTGCCAGCAGCTGGACAGGGGGCGAAGGGAACTATGGCTACACCTTC. Its translation is CASSWTGGEGNYGYTF.

V is TRBV5-1 and J is TRBJ2-7, with 10 positions matching TRBD2. With V trimmed by 5 bases and J by 3 bases, 8 bases remained unmatched. The germline V gene encodes CDR1 SGHRS and CDR2 YFSETQ. This CDR3 contains 15 residues. The CDR3 DNA follows: TGCGCCAGCAGACCCCAGCGGGGGGGCTACTACGAGCAGTACTTC. Translation gives CASRPQRGGYYEQYF.

The chain employs TRBV7-2 and TRBJ1-6; D is uncertain. Germline CDR1 is SGHTA and CDR2 is FQGNSA. Trimming took 1 base from V and 4 from J, leaving 8 bases between them. There are 15 residues in the CDR3. CDR3 coding DNA: TGTGCCAGCAGCTTAGTTGGAGCATATAATTCACCCCTCCACTTT. Its protein is CASSLVGAYNSPLHF.

In this sample, this clone turned up once. J is TRBJ2-7 and V is TRBV5-4, with TRBD1 matching 9 bases. The CDR3 is made up of 14 amino acids. V lost 3 bases to trimming and J lost 1 base; unmatched junction nucleotides: 2. Germline CDR1 SGHNT, CDR2 YYREEE (reference sequence). This chain's CDR3 is CASSWDRESYEQYF. The CDR3 DNA follows: TGTGCCAGCAGCTGGGACAGGGAATCCTACGAGCAGTACTTC.

The sample holds one count of this clone. The chain joins TRBV9 to TRBJ1-6; no firm D call. The CDR3 extends over 15 amino acids. The germline V and J ends were trimmed by 3 bases and 5 bases, with 12 bases remaining between them. CDR1 is SGDLS and CDR2 is YYNGEE in the germline V gene. CDR3 protein: CASSGETRDNSPLHF. In DNA, the CDR3 is TGTGCCAGCAGCGGGGAGACGAGAGATAATTCACCCCTCCACTTT.